This T cell receptor (beta chain) stems from a study of a mutant IDH1 vaccine in newly diagnosed glioma. The protocol was immunoSEQ multiplex PCR, while the TCRdb copy is restricted to in-frame clones and leaves out a portion. The table records tens of thousands of clones, around 93% of them present only once. Indicated time point: baseline, week 1 (first vaccination visit). Treatment defined: pre-vaccination baseline after standard-of-care therapy. Newly diagnosed WHO grade 3 or 4 IDH1-mutant, ATRX-lost astrocytomas were identified in the donors. Germline trimming cut 1 base from V and 5 bases from J; bases unmatched to any gene: 11. The CDR3 length is 16 residues. From germline, CDR1 is SGHDT and CDR2 YYEEEE.

The source of this sequence is a man in his forties or fifties with glioma. This sequence joins TRBV5-6 and TRBJ1-1, with 7 positions matching TRBD1. This specimen consisted of PBMCs, obtained from a glioma patient treated with radiotherapy, temozolomide or both. The CDR3 region has the DNA TGTGCCAGCAGCTTGAGCAAACTCGCGACAGGGACTGAAGCTTTCTTT. It codes for CASSLSKLATGTEAFF.